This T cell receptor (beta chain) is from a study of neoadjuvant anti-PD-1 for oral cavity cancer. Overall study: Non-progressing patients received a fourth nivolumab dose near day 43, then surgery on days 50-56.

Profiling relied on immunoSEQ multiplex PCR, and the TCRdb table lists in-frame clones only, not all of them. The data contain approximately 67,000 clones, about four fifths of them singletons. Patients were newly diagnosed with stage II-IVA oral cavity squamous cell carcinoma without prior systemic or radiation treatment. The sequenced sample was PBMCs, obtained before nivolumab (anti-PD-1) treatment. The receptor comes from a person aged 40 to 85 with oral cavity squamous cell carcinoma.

Written as DNA, the CDR3 is TGCGCCAGCAGCGCGTGGACAGGGGTGCAGTACGAGCAGTACTTC. Amino acids: CASSAWTGVQYEQYF. V usage is TRBV5-1 and J usage is TRBJ2-7; 9 bases align to TRBD1. The germline V gene encodes CDR1 SGHRS and CDR2 YFSETQ. V lost 4 bases to trimming and J lost 4 bases; unmatched junction nucleotides: 9. The CDR3 extends over 15 amino acids.